Below are 4 T cell receptor beta chains sequenced from a single sample in a study of tumor-infiltrating lymphocytes in oesophageal squamous cell carcinoma. TCRdb re-analysed the PCR reads in MiXCR, keeping a single row per CDR3 protein. The sample has approximately 10,000 distinct CDR3 sequences, over 50% seen once. Sequenced sample: esophageal tumor tissue. These receptors all come from a male donor with esophageal squamous cell carcinoma.

The count of this clonotype is one. This likely comes from a read error, as the CDR3 has no conserved phenylalanine or tryptophan at its end. It is unclear where the CDR3 begins or ends on the DNA, so no DNA is shown, and the CDR3 is as TCRdb lists it. The chain uses TRBV7-6 and TRBJ2-6; no check of the table's D call, TRBD1, against the DNA was made. The CDR3 length is 16 residues, termini included. Germline V CDR1 and CDR2: SGHVS, FNYEAQ. CDR3: CASSHRDTLAEQYFGA.

This chain connects TRBV6-6 to TRBJ2-4; either TRBD1 or TRBD2 may supply D (5 bases each). The J call may not be correct, given that the DNA end is closer to TRBJ2-7. The germline CDR1 and CDR2 sequences are MNHNY and SVGAGI (reference sequence). The CDR3 covers 18 residues. The CDR3 DNA follows: TGTGCCAGCAGGGAACACGGGCAGGGCAGATGGGGGACCTACGAGCAGTACTTC. It encodes CASREHGQGRWGTYEQYF.

This clonotype was counted many times. V is TRBV5-6 and J is TRBJ2-7; D is unclear. The CDR3 runs 12 residues. Trimming cost V 4 bases and J 3 bases, with 8 bases left between them. The V gene's germline CDR1 is SGHDT and CDR2 YYEEEE. The CDR3 is CASSQGYYEQYF. The DNA of the CDR3 is TGTGCCAGCAGCCAAGGGTACTACGAGCAGTACTTC.

The rearrangement joins TRBV20-1 to TRBJ1-3, with D maybe TRBD1 (5 bases). Trimming pared 0 bases from V and 4 bases from J, leaving 16 bases between. The CDR3 is 16 residues long. Germline V gene lookup returns CDR1 DFQATT and CDR2 SNEGSKA (reference sequence). CDR3 sequence (DNA): TGCAGTGCTAGAGAAATAGGGGTCAACGGAGGAAACACCATATATTTT. Protein sequence: CSAREIGVNGGNTIYF.